This TCR beta chain was obtained from a study of shared clonotypes between healthy human individuals. Comments on this clone: Its antigen is not identified.

There were no recent acute infections or vaccinations among the donors, who were healthy HIV-negative adults. TCRdb's copy holds only in-frame clones and misses some; the assay was immunoSEQ multiplex PCR. This table has 2 million to 3 million clones, over 85% appearing once. The CDR3 sequence is 13 residues long. The V end lost 7 bases, the J end lost 3 bases, and 12 bases lay between the germline ends. The V gene's germline CDR1 is MDHEN and CDR2 SYDVKM. Broader study findings: Of the naive CD4 clonotypes, about 5% were shared across several donors.

The sequence came from a man aged 18 to 35 in good health. Some clones in this sample may be carry-over from other donors' samples. The chain carries TRBV28 and TRBJ1-2, with a tentative D call TRBD1 (5 bases). Material: naive CD4+ T cells from PBMCs. The subset here: CD45RA+ positively selected. This CDR3 reads CASTLPGDYGYTF. In DNA, the CDR3 is TGTGCCAGCACCTTACCGGGGGACTATGGCTACACCTTC.